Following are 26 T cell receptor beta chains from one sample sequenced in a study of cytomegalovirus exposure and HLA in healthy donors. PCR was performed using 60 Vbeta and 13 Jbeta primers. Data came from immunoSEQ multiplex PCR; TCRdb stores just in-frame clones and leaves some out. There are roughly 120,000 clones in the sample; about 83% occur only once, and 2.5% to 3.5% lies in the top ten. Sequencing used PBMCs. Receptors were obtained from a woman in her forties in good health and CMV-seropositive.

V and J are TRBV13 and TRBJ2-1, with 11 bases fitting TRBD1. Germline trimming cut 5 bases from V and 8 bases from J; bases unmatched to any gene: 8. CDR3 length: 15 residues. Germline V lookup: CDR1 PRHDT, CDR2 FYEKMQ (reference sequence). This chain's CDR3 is CASSPRRTGGHEQFF. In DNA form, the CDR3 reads TGTGCCAGCAGCCCAAGGAGGACAGGGGGCCATGAGCAGTTCTTC. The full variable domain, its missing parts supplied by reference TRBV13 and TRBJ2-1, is AAGVIQSPRHLIKEKRETATLKCYPIPRHDTVYWYQQGPGQDPQFLISFYEKMQSDKGSIPDRFSAQQFSDYHSELNMSSLELGDSALYFCASSPRRTGGHEQFFGPGTRLTVL.

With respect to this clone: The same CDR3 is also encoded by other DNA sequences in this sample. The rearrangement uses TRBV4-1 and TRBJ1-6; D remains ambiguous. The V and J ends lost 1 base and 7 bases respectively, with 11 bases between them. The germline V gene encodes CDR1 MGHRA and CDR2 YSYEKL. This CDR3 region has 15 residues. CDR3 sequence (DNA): TGCGCCAGCAGCCAAGTAGGGCCGGGAAATTCACCCCTCCACTTT. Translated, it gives CASSQVGPGNSPLHF.

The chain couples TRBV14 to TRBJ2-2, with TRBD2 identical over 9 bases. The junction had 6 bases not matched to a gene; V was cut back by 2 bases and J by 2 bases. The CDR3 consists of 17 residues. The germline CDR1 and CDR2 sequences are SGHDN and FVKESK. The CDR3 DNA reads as TGTGCCAGCAGCCAACCTAGCGGGGAAGCTAACACCGGGGAGCTGTTTTTT. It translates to CASSQPSGEANTGELFF.

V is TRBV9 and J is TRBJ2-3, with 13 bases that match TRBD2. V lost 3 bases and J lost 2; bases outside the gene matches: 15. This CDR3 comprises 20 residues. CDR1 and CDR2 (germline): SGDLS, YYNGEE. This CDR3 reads CASSGGLAGSFPLTTDTQYF. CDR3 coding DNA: TGTGCCAGCAGCGGGGGACTAGCGGGATCGTTTCCTCTCACCACAGATACGCAGTATTTT.

CDR3 nucleotides: TGTGCCAGCAGCCAAGGGCCAGGGGGGAATGAGCAGTTCTTC. This translates into CASSQGPGGNEQFF. This chain uses TRBV4-2 with TRBJ2-1, with D tentatively TRBD1 (7 bases). With 1 base removed from V and 7 bases from J, the gap between germline ends came to 11 bases. CDR1 is LGHNA and CDR2 is YNFKEQ in the germline V gene. The CDR3 totals 14 residues.

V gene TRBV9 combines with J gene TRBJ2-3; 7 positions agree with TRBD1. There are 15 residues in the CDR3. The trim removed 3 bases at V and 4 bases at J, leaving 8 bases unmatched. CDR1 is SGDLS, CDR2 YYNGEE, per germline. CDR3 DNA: TGTGCCAGCAGCGACCGAGACAGGGCCCCAGATACGCAGTATTTT. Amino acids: CASSDRDRAPDTQYF.

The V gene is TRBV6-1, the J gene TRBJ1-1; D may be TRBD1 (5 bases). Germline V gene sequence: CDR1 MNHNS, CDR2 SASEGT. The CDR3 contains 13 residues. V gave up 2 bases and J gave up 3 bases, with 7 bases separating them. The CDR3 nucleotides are TGTGCCAGCAGTGAAAGGGGTGACACTGAAGCTTTCTTT. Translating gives CASSERGDTEAFF.

The CDR3 here is CASSRGQGGIEQYF. The CDR3 nucleotides are TGTGCCAGCAGCCGGGGACAGGGGGGGATCGAGCAGTACTTC. The chain couples TRBV7-2 to TRBJ2-7; TRBD1 aligns across 11 bases. CDR1 SGHTA and CDR2 FQGNSA come from the germline V gene. The CDR3 is 14 residues long. After removal of 5 bases from V and 6 bases from J, the junction contained 6 bases not matched to a gene.

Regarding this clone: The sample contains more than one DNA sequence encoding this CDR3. CDR3 DNA: TGTGCCAGCAGCTTAACAGGGGGCTACGAGCAGTACTTC. As protein: CASSLTGGYEQYF. V is TRBV7-9 and J is TRBJ2-7; TRBD1 matches 8 bases. The CDR3 sequence is 13 residues long. Germline CDR1 reads SEHNR; CDR2 reads FQNEAQ (reference sequence). Unmatched junction bases numbered 0, after V lost 2 bases and J lost 3 bases.

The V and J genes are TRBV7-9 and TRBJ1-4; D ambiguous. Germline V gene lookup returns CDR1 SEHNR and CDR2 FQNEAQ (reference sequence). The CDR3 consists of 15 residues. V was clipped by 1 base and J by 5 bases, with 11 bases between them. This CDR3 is CASSLVEGNNEKLFF. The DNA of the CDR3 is TGTGCCAGCAGCTTAGTCGAGGGCAACAATGAAAAACTGTTTTTT.

The CDR3 spells CASSQEASLSYNEQFF. The CDR3 DNA reads TGTGCCAGCAGCCAAGAGGCTAGCCTATCCTACAATGAGCAGTTCTTC. The V call is TRBV4-2, the J call TRBJ2-1; perhaps TRBD2 as D (5 bases). Trimming removed 0 bases from V and 1 base from J, with 10 bases in between. The CDR3 extends over 16 amino acids. Germline loops: CDR1 LGHNA, CDR2 YNFKEQ.

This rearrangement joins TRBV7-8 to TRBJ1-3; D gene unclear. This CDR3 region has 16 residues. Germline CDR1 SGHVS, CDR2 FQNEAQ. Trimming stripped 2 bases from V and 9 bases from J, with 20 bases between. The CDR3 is CASSLSEWRPGGTIYF. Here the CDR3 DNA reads TGTGCCAGCAGCTTATCTGAATGGCGGCCGGGAGGCACCATATATTTT. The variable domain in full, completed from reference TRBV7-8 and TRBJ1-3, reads GAGVSQSPRYKVAKRGQDVALRCDPISGHVSLFWYQQALGQGPEFLTYFQNEAQLDKSGLPSDRFFAERPEGSVSTLKIQRTQQEDSAVYLCASSLSEWRPGGTIYFGEGSWLTVV.

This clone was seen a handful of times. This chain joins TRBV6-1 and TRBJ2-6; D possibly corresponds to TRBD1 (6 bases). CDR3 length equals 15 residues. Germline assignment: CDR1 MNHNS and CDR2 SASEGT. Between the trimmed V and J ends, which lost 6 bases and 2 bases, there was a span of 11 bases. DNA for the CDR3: TGTGCCAGCAGCGTGGACAGTGCTGGGGCCAACGTCCTGACTTTC. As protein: CASSVDSAGANVLTF.

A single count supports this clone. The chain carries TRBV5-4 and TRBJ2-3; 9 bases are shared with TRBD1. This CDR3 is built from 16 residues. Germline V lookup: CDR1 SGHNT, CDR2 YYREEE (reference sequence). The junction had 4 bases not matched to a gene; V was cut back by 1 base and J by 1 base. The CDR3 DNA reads TGTGCCAGCAGCTTGTTACAGGGGGCCGGCACAGATACGCAGTATTTT. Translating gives CASSLLQGAGTDTQYF.

CDR3: CASSELGNSNQPQHF. Here the CDR3 DNA reads TGTGCCAGCAGTGAACTAGGTAATTCCAATCAGCCCCAGCATTTT. The chain joins TRBV6-1 to TRBJ1-5; D unresolved. The CDR3 contains 15 residues. Germline lookup yields CDR1 MNHNS and CDR2 SASEGT. V shed 2 bases and J shed 3 bases, with 11 bases lying between them.

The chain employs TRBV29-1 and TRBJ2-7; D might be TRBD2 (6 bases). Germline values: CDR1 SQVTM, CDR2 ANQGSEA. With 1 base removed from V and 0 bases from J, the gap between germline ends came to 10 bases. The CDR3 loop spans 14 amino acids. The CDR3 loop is CSVEARRGSYEQYF. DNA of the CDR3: TGCAGCGTTGAAGCCCGGAGGGGCTCCTACGAGCAGTACTTC.

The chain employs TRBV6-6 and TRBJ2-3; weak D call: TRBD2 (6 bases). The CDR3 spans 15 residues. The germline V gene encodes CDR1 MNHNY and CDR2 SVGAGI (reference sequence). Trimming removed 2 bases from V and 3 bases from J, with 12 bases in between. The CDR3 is CASSYRQGGTDTQYF. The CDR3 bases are TGTGCCAGCAGTTACCGGCAAGGAGGGACAGATACGCAGTATTTT.

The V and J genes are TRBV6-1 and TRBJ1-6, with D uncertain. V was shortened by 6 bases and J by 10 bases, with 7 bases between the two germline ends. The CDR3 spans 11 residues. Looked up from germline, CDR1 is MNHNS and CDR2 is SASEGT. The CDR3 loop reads CASRTSSPLHF. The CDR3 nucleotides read TGTGCCAGCAGGACATCATCACCCCTCCACTTT.

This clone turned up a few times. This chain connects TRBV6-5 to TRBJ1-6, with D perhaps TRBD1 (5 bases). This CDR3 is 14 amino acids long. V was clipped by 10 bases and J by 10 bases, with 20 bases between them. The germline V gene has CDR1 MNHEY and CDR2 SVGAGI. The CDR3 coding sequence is TGTGCCACCGCGCGGGGGGGTGCCGGATCACCCCTCCACTTT. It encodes CATARGGAGSPLHF.

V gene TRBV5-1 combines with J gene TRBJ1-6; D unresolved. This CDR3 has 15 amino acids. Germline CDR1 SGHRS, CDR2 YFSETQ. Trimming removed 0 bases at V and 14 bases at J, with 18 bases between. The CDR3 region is CASSLGVARLNALHF. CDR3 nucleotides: TGCGCCAGCAGCTTGGGTGTTGCCAGGCTCAATGCCCTCCACTTT. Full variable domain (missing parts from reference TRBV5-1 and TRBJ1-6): KAGVTQTPRYLIKTRGQQVTLSCSPISGHRSVSWYQQTPGQGLQFLFEYFSETQRNKGNFPGRFSGRQFSNSRSEMNVSTLELGDSALYLCASSLGVARLNALHFGNGTRLTVT.

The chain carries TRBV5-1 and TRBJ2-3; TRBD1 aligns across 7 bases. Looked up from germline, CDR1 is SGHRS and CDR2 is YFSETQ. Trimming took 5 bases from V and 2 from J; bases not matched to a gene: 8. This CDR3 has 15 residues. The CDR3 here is CASSAQGPPTDTQYF. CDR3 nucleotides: TGCGCCAGCAGTGCACAGGGGCCCCCCACAGATACGCAGTATTTT. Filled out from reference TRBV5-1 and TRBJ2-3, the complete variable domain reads KAGVTQTPRYLIKTRGQQVTLSCSPISGHRSVSWYQQTPGQGLQFLFEYFSETQRNKGNFPGRFSGRQFSNSRSEMNVSTLELGDSALYLCASSAQGPPTDTQYFGPGTRLTVL.

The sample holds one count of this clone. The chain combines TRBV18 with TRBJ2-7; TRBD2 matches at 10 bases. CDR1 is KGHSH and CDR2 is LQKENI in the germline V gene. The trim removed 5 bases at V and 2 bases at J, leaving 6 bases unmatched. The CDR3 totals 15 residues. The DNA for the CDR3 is TGTGCCAGCTCATCCGGACTAGCGGAAACCTACGAGCAGTACTTC. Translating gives CASSSGLAETYEQYF.

The chain's CDR3 is CASSPGQGVEKLFF. The CDR3 coding sequence is TGTGCCAGCAGCCCAGGACAGGGTGTGGAAAAACTGTTTTTT. The chain joins TRBV4-2 to TRBJ1-4, with 8 positions matching TRBD1. CDR1 and CDR2 (germline): LGHNA, YNFKEQ. Germline trimming cut 4 bases from V and 8 bases from J; bases unmatched to any gene: 6. The length of the CDR3 is 14 residues.

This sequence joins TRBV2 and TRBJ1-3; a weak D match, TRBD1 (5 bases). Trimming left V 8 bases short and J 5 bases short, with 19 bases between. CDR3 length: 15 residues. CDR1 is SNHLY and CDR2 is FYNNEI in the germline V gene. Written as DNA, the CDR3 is TGTGCCAGCCGCCCACCCAGGGTCGTGAGAAACACCATATATTTT. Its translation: CASRPPRVVRNTIYF.

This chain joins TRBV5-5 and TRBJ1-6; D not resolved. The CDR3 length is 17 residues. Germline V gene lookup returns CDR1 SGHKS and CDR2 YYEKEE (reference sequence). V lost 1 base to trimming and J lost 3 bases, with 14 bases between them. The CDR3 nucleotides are TGTGCCAGCAGCTTGCTTATTTCGGAGCTCTATAATTCACCCCTCCACTTT. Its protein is CASSLLISELYNSPLHF.

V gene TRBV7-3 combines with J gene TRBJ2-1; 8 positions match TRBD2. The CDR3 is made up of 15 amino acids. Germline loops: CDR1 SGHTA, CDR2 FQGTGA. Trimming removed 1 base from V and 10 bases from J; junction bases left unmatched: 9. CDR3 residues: CASSLKWSGSTEQFF. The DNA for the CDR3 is TGTGCCAGCAGCTTAAAATGGAGCGGGAGTACAGAGCAGTTCTTC. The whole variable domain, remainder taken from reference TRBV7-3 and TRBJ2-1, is GAGVSQTPSNKVTEKGKYVELRCDPISGHTALYWYRQSLGQGPEFLIYFQGTGAADDSGLPNDRFFAVRPEGSVSTLKIQRTERGDSAVYLCASSLKWSGSTEQFFGPGTRLTVL.